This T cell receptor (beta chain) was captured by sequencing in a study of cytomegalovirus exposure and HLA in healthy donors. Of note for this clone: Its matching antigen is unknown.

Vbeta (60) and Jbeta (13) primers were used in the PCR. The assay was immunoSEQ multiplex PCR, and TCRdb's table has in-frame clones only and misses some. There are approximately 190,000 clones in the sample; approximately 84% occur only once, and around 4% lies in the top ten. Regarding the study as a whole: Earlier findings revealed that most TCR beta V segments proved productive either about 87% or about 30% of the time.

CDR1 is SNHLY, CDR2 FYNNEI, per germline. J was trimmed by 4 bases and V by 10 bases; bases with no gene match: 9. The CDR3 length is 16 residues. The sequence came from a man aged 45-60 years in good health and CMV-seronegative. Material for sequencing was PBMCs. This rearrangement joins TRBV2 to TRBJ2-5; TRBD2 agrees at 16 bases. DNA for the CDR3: TGTGCCACTACCGGGACTAGCGGGGGGGCCGGAGAGACCCAGTACTTC. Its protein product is CATTGTSGGAGETQYF.